The 8 T cell receptor beta chains in this list originate from one sample, sequenced in a study of shared clonotypes between healthy human individuals. Clones were sequenced by immunoSEQ multiplex PCR, and TCRdb holds only the in-frame ones, with some missing. The sample lists more than 1.2 million clones, roughly 98.5% occurring once. The sample comprised naive CD4+ T cells sorted from blood. Subset indicated: CD45RA+ positively selected. These receptors were collected from a man aged 25-45 years in good health.

V gene TRBV19 combines with J gene TRBJ1-4, with D possibly being TRBD1 (5 bases). This CDR3 has 14 residues. The germline gives CDR1 LNHDA, CDR2 SQIVND (reference sequence). Trimming stripped 5 bases from V and 1 base from J, with 8 bases between. The CDR3 region is CASSPQGTNEKLFF. DNA of the CDR3: TGTGCCAGTAGTCCCCAGGGAACTAATGAAAAACTGTTTTTT.

The CDR3 DNA follows: TGTGCCAGCAGCCTACGGGGGAGTCGGCAAGAGACCCAGTACTTC. It codes for CASSLRGSRQETQYF. The chain has TRBV28 and TRBJ2-5; tentative D call: TRBD2 (6 bases). Germline values: CDR1 MDHEN, CDR2 SYDVKM. Trimming took 6 bases from V and 2 from J, leaving 16 bases between them. There are 15 residues in the CDR3.

Only one count was recorded for this clone. This chain uses TRBV28 with TRBJ2-2; 8 bases are shared with TRBD2. This CDR3 is 14 amino acids long. Germline CDR1 MDHEN, CDR2 SYDVKM. V dropped 5 bases and J dropped 5; count of bases not matched to a gene: 4. CDR3 nucleotides: TGTGCCAGCAGTCCGGGGGGGAGAACCGGGGAGCTGTTTTTT. Its translation: CASSPGGRTGELFF.

The DNA of the CDR3 is TGTGCCAGCAGTGAATTGACAGGGGGTGGCACTGAAGCTTTCTTT. Translation gives CASSELTGGGTEAFF. The chain carries TRBV2 and TRBJ1-1; 9 bases agree with TRBD1. The trim removed 2 bases at V and 4 bases at J, leaving 5 bases unmatched. The germline CDR1 and CDR2 sequences are SNHLY and FYNNEI. The CDR3 totals 15 residues. Full variable domain (rest looked up from reference TRBV2 and TRBJ1-1): EPEVTQTPSHQVTQMGQEVILRCVPISNHLYFYWYRQILGQKVEFLVSFYNNEISEKSEIFDDQFSVERPDGSNFTLKIRSTKLEDSAMYFCASSELTGGGTEAFFGQGTRLTVV.

This clone occurred once. The chain links TRBV21-1 to TRBJ2-7; TRBD2, the table's D call, lacks a check against the DNA. TRBV21-1 is a listed pseudogene. This CDR3 region has 18 residues. CDR3 sequence (DNA): TGTGCCAGCAGCAAAGCCCTATCGGGTAGCGGGATATCCTACGAGCAGTACTTC. This codes for CASSKALSGSGISYEQYF.

A remark on this clone: Other DNA variants within this sample encode the same CDR3. V usage is TRBV11-2 and J usage is TRBJ2-1; 8 nucleotides agree with TRBD2. Germline CDR1 SGHAT, CDR2 FQNNGV. The J segment lost 5 bases and the V segment lost 4 bases, leaving 7 bases of the junction unmatched. The CDR3 has 15 amino acids. CDR3 sequence reads: CASSSLAGKNNEQFF. CDR3 nucleotide sequence: TGTGCCAGCAGCTCCTTAGCGGGAAAGAACAATGAGCAGTTCTTC. Full variable domain (outside the CDR3, taken from reference TRBV11-2 and TRBJ2-1): EAGVAQSPRYKIIEKRQSVAFWCNPISGHATLYWYQQILGQGPKLLIQFQNNGVVDDSQLPKDRFSAERLKGVDSTLKIQPAKLEDSAVYLCASSSLAGKNNEQFFGPGTRLTVL.

The gene calls are TRBV9 and TRBJ2-1; 10 nucleotides align to TRBD2. The V gene's germline CDR1 is SGDLS and CDR2 YYNGEE. CDR3 length equals 17 residues. The J segment lost 0 bases and the V segment lost 0 bases, leaving 3 bases of the junction unmatched. CDR3 in amino acids: CASSVEPSGSSYNEQFF. The CDR3 DNA reads as TGTGCCAGCAGCGTAGAACCTAGCGGGAGCTCCTACAATGAGCAGTTCTTC.

This clone was observed a single time. The chain recombines TRBV7-2 with TRBJ2-5; 7 bases map to TRBD2. CDR1 SGHTA and CDR2 FQGNSA come from the germline V gene. V shed 2 bases and J 5 bases; nucleotides not matched to a gene: 5. The CDR3 spans 14 residues. In DNA, the CDR3 is TGTGCCAGCAGCTTACGCGGGAGAGGGGAGACCCAGTACTTC. It is translated as CASSLRGRGETQYF.